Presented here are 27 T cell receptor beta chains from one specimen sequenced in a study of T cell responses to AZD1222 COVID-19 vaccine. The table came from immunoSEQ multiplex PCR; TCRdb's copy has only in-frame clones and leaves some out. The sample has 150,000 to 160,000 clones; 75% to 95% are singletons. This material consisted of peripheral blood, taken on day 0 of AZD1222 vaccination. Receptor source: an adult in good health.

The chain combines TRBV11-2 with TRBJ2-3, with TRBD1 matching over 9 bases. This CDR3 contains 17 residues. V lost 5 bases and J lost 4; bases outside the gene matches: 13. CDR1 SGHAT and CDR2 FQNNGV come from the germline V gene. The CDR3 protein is CASSPARGQGFADTQYF. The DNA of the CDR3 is TGTGCCAGCAGCCCAGCGCGCGGACAGGGGTTCGCAGATACGCAGTATTTT.

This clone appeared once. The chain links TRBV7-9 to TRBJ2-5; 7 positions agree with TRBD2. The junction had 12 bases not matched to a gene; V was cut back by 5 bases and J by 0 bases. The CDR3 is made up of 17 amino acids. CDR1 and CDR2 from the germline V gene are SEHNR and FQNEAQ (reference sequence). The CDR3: CASSPLFSGWYQETQYF. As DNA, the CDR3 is TGTGCCAGCAGCCCTCTCTTTAGCGGGTGGTACCAAGAGACCCAGTACTTC. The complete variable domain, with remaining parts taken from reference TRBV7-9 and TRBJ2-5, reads DTGVSQNPRHKITKRGQNVTFRCDPISEHNRLYWYRQTLGQGPEFLTYFQNEAQLEKSRLLSDRFSAERPKGSFSTLEIQRTEQGDSAMYLCASSPLFSGWYQETQYFGPGTRLLVL.

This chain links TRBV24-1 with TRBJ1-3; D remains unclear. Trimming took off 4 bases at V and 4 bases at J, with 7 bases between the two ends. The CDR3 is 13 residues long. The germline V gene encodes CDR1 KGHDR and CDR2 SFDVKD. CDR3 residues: CATSDLSGNTIYF. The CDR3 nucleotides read TGTGCCACCAGTGACCTGTCAGGAAACACCATATATTTT.

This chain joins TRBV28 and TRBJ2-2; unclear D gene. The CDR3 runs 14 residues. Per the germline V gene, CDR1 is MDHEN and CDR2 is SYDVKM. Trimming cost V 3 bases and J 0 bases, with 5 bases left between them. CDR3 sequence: CASSFGTNTGELFF. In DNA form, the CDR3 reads TGTGCCAGCAGTTTTGGTACGAACACCGGGGAGCTGTTTTTT.

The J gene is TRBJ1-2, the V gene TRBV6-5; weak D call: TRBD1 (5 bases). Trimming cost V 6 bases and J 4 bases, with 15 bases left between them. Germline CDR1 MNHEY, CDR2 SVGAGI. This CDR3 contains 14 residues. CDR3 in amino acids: CASSRHEGSYGYTF. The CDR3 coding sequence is TGTGCCAGCAGCCGCCACGAGGGGTCCTATGGCTACACCTTC.

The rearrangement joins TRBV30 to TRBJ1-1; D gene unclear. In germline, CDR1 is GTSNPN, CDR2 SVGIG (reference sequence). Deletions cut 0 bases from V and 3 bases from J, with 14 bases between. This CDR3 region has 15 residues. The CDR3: CAWSVQGGRDTEAFF. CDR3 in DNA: TGTGCCTGGAGTGTACAAGGAGGGCGGGACACTGAAGCTTTCTTT. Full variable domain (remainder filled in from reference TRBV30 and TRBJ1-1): SQTIHQWPATLVQPVGSPLSLECTVEGTSNPNLYWYRQAAGRGLQLLFYSVGIGQISSEVPQNLSASRPQDRQFILSSKKLLLSDSGFYLCAWSVQGGRDTEAFFGQGTRLTVV.

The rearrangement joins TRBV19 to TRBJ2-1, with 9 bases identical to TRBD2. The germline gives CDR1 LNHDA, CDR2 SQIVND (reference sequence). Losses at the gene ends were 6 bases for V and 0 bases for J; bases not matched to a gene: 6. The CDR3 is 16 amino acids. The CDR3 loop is CASSNSGRGSYNEQFF. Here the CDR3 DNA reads TGTGCCAGTAGCAATAGCGGGAGAGGCTCCTACAATGAGCAGTTCTTC.

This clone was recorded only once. CDR3 loop: CASSPSRSYEQYF. CDR3 DNA: TGTGCCAGCAGCCCCTCTAGATCCTACGAGCAGTACTTC. The chain employs TRBV3-1 (or the pseudogene TRBV3-2) and TRBJ2-7, with no clear D. V was pared by 4 bases and J by 1 base, with 8 bases between. CDR1 is LGHDT, CDR2 YNNKEL, per germline (reference sequence). The CDR3 contains 13 residues.

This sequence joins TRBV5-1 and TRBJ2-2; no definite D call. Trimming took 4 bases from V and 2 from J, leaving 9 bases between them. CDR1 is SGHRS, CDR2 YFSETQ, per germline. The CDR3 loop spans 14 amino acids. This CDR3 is CASSVGRNTGELFF. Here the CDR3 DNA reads TGCGCCAGCAGCGTCGGACGAAACACCGGGGAGCTGTTTTTT.

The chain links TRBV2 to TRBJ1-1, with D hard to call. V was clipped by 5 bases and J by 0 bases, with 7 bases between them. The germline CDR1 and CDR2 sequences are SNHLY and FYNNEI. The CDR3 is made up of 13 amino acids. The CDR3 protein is CASSQPLNTEAFF. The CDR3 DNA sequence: TGTGCCAGCAGTCAGCCGTTGAACACTGAAGCTTTCTTT.

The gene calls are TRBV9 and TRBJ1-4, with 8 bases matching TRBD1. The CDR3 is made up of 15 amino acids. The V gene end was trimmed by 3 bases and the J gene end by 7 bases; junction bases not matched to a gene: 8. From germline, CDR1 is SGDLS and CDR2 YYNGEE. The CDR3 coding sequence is TGTGCCAGCAGCGAAGAAGACAGGGGAGGTGAAAAACTGTTTTTT. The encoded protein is CASSEEDRGGEKLFF. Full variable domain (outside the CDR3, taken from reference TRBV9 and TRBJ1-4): DSGVTQTPKHLITATGQRVTLRCSPRSGDLSVYWYQQSLDQGLQFLIQYYNGEERAKGNILERFSAQQFPDLHSELNLSSLELGDSALYFCASSEEDRGGEKLFFGSGTQLSVL.

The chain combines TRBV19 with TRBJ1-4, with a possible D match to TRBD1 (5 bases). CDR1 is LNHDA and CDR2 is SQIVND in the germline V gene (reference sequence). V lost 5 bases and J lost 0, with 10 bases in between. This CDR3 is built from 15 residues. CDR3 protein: CASSPGKATNEKLFF. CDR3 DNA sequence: TGTGCCAGTAGTCCAGGGAAAGCAACTAATGAAAAACTGTTTTTT. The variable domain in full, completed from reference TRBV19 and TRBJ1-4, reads DGGITQSPKYLFRKEGQNVTLSCEQNLNHDAMYWYRQDPGQGLRLIYYSQIVNDFQKGDIAEGYSVSREKKESFPLTVTSAQKNPTAFYLCASSPGKATNEKLFFGSGTQLSVL.

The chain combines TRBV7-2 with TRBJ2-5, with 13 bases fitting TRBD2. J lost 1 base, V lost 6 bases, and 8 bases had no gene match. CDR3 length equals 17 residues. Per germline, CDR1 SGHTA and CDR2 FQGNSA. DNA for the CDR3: TGTGCCAGCAGTACACTAGCGGGAGGGAAACTCCAAGAGACCCAGTACTTC. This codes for CASSTLAGGKLQETQYF.

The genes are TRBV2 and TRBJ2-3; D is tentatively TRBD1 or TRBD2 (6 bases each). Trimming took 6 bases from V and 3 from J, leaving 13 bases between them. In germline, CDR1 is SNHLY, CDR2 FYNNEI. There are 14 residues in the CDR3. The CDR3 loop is CASSAGRGTDTQYF. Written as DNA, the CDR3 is TGTGCCAGCAGCGCGGGAAGGGGGACAGATACGCAGTATTTT.

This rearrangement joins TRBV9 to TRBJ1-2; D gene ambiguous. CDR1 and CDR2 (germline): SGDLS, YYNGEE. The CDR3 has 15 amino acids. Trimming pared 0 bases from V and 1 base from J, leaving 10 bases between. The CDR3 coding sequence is TGTGCCAGCAGCGTAGGGGTTTTTGGTAACTATGGCTACACCTTC. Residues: CASSVGVFGNYGYTF.

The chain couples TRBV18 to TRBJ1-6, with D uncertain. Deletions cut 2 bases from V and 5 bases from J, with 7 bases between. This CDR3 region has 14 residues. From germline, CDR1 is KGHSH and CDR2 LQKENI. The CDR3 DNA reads TGTGCCAGCTCACCAGTATCAGATAATTCACCCCTCCACTTT. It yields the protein CASSPVSDNSPLHF.

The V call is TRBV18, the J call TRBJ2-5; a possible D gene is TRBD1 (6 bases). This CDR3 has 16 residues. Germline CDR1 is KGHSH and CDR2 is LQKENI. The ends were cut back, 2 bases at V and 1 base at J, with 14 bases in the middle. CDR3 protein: CASSPGARDTQETQYF. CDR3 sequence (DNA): TGTGCCAGCTCACCAGGGGCCCGGGACACCCAAGAGACCCAGTACTTC.

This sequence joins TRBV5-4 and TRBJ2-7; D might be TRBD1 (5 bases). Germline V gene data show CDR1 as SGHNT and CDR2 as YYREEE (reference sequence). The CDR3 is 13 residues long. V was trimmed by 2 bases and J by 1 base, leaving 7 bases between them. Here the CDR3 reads CASSFSGSYEQYF. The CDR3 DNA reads TGTGCCAGCAGCTTTTCAGGGTCCTACGAGCAGTACTTC.

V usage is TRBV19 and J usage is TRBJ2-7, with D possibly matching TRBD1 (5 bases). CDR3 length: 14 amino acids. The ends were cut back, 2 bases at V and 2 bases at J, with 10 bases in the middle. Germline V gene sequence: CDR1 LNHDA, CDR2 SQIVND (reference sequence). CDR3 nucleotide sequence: TGTGCCAGTAGTATACAGGGTGGGCCCTACGAGCAGTACTTC. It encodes CASSIQGGPYEQYF.

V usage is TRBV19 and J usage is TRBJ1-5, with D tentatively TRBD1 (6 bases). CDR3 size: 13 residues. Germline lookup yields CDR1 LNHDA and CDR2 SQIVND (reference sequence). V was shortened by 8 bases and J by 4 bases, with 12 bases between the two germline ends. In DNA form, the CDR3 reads TGTGCCAGTGCGGACAGTATTAATCAGCCCCAGCATTTT. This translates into CASADSINQPQHF. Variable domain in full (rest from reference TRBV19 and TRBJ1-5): DGGITQSPKYLFRKEGQNVTLSCEQNLNHDAMYWYRQDPGQGLRLIYYSQIVNDFQKGDIAEGYSVSREKKESFPLTVTSAQKNPTAFYLCASADSINQPQHFGDGTRLSIL.

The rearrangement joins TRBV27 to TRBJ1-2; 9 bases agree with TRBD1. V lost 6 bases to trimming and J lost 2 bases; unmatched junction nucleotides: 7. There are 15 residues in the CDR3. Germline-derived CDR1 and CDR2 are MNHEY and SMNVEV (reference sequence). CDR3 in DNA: TGTGCCAGCAGATCCTCTGGACAGGGGAACTATGGCTACACCTTC. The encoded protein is CASRSSGQGNYGYTF.

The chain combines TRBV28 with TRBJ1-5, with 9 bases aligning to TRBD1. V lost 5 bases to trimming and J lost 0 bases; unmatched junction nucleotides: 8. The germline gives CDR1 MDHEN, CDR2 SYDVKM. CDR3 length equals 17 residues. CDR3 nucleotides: TGTGCCAGCAGTCTACGGACAGGGGCCTTTAGCAATCAGCCCCAGCATTTT. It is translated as CASSLRTGAFSNQPQHF.

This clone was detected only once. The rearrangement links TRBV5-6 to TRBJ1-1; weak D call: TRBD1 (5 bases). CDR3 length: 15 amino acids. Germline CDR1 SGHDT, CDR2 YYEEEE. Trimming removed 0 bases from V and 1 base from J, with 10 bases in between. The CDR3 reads CASSLVRARNTEAFF. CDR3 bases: TGTGCCAGCAGCTTGGTCAGGGCGCGGAACACTGAAGCTTTCTTT.

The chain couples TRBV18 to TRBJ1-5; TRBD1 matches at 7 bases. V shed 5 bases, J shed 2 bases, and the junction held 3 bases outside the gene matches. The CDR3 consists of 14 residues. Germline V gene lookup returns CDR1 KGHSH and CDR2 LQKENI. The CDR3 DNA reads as TGTGCCAGCTCAGGACAGGAGGGCAATCAGCCCCAGCATTTT. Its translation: CASSGQEGNQPQHF.

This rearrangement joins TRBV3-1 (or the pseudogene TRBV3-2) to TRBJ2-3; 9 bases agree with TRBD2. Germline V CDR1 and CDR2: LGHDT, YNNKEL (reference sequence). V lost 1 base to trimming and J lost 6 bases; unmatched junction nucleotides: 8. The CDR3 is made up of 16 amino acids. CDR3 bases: TGTGCCAGCAGCCAAGTCGTAGCGGGAGCGGGGGATACGCAGTATTTT. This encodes CASSQVVAGAGDTQYF.

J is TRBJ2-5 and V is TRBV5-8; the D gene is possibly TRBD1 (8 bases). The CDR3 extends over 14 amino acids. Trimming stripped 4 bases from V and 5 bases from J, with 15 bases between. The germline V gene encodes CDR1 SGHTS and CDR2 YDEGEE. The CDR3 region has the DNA TGTGCCAGCAGCCTCGGACAGGGAGGGGAGACCCAGTACTTC. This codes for CASSLGQGGETQYF.

The CDR3 loop reads CASSRGTGNYDGYTF. The DNA for the CDR3 is TGTGCCAGCAGCAGAGGGACAGGGAATTATGATGGCTACACCTTC. This sequence joins TRBV9 and TRBJ1-2; 9 nucleotides line up with TRBD1. V lost 4 bases, J lost 6 bases, and 10 bases stayed unmatched. The CDR3 is made up of 15 amino acids. Germline lookup yields CDR1 SGDLS and CDR2 YYNGEE.